Listed below are T cell receptor beta chains from one sample, sequenced in a study of cytomegalovirus exposure and HLA in healthy donors. Repertoires were generated with immunoSEQ multiplex PCR, while TCRdb's copy carries only in-frame clones and drops some. The sample consists of about 150,000 clones, approximately 94% of them appearing once. The sample was PBMCs. The receptors were sampled from a man aged 18 to 29 in good health and CMV-seropositive. Both conserved end residues are part of each CDR3. Fields, in order: V gene, D gene, J gene, clone size, CDR3 protein, CDR3 DNA. D genes are given only for firm matches. The size field is filled for only some rows; it gives once, few, many or a size class.

v_gene: TRBV27; d_gene: TRBD2; j_gene: TRBJ2-3; abundance: .; CDR3aa: CASMIGTSGRVRWDTQYF; CDR3nt: TGTGCCAGCATGATAGGGACTAGCGGGAGGGTCCGGTGGGATACGCAGTATTTT
v_gene: TRBV5-1; d_gene: .; j_gene: TRBJ1-1; abundance: .; CDR3aa: CASSLAGLGGAESHTEAFF; CDR3nt: TGCGCCAGCAGCTTGGCCGGATTAGGAGGGGCTGAGTCCCACACTGAAGCTTTCTTT
v_gene: TRBV5-1; d_gene: TRBD1; j_gene: TRBJ2-5; abundance: .; CDR3aa: CASSRPGQGAGGETQYF; CDR3nt: TGCGCCAGCAGCCGGCCGGGACAGGGGGCCGGAGGGGAGACCCAGTACTTC
v_gene: TRBV11-2; d_gene: TRBD2; j_gene: TRBJ2-2; abundance: .; CDR3aa: CASRRRLALSNTGELFF; CDR3nt: TGTGCCAGCAGACGGAGACTAGCCCTTTCGAACACCGGGGAGCTGTTTTTT
v_gene: TRBV5-1; d_gene: TRBD1; j_gene: TRBJ2-7; abundance: .; CDR3aa: CASSLGDRGPEEQYF; CDR3nt: TGCGCCAGCAGCTTGGGTGACAGGGGACCCGAAGAGCAGTACTTC
v_gene: TRBV27; d_gene: .; j_gene: TRBJ2-3; abundance: many; CDR3aa: CASSSRTNRDTQYF; CDR3nt: TGTGCCAGCAGTTCCCGGACAAATAGAGATACGCAGTATTTT
v_gene: TRBV7-9; d_gene: .; j_gene: TRBJ2-7; abundance: once; CDR3aa: CASSSLWDNGAYEQYF; CDR3nt: TGTGCCAGCAGCAGCCTATGGGACAATGGAGCCTACGAGCAGTACTTC
v_gene: TRBV5-4; d_gene: TRBD1; j_gene: TRBJ1-2; abundance: .; CDR3aa: CASSWGQGNYGYTF; CDR3nt: TGTGCCAGCAGCTGGGGACAGGGAAACTATGGCTACACCTTC
v_gene: TRBV28; d_gene: .; j_gene: TRBJ2-1; abundance: .; CDR3aa: CASSTPGHQDEQFF; CDR3nt: TGTGCCAGCAGCACTCCGGGACATCAAGATGAGCAGTTCTTC
v_gene: TRBV6-4; d_gene: .; j_gene: TRBJ1-1; abundance: .; CDR3aa: CASSEDVRTEAFF; CDR3nt: TGTGCCAGCAGTGAAGATGTCCGGACTGAAGCTTTCTTT
v_gene: TRBV6-6; d_gene: TRBD2; j_gene: TRBJ2-1; abundance: .; CDR3aa: CASSYGLAYNEQFF; CDR3nt: TGTGCCAGCAGTTACGGACTAGCGTACAATGAGCAGTTCTTC
v_gene: TRBV6-5; d_gene: TRBD1; j_gene: TRBJ2-7; abundance: .; CDR3aa: CASSLDRGTYEQYF; CDR3nt: TGTGCCAGCAGTCTCGACAGGGGCACCTACGAGCAGTACTTC
v_gene: TRBV18; d_gene: .; j_gene: TRBJ2-2; abundance: .; CDR3aa: CASSPPSRDTGELFF; CDR3nt: TGTGCCAGCTCACCCCCGAGCCGGGACACCGGGGAGCTGTTTTTT
v_gene: TRBV27; d_gene: TRBD1; j_gene: TRBJ2-7; abundance: .; CDR3aa: CASSSTGSYEQYF; CDR3nt: TGTGCCAGCAGTTCGACAGGGTCCTACGAGCAGTACTTC
v_gene: TRBV30; d_gene: .; j_gene: TRBJ2-7; abundance: .; CDR3aa: CAWSRGHNSYEQYF; CDR3nt: TGTGCCTGGAGTAGGGGACACAATTCCTACGAGCAGTACTTC
v_gene: TRBV5-6; d_gene: .; j_gene: TRBJ1-5; abundance: few; CDR3aa: CASSLASDSSNQPQHF; CDR3nt: TGTGCCAGCAGCTTGGCGTCGGACTCTAGCAATCAGCCCCAGCATTTT
v_gene: TRBV5-1; d_gene: .; j_gene: TRBJ2-3; abundance: .; CDR3aa: CASSMGRVTSTDTQYF; CDR3nt: TGCGCCAGCAGCATGGGGCGGGTTACAAGCACAGATACGCAGTATTTT
v_gene: TRBV2; d_gene: TRBD1; j_gene: TRBJ2-6; abundance: .; CDR3aa: CASKRSTGTGYSGANVLTF; CDR3nt: TGTGCCAGCAAGAGGTCTACCGGGACAGGATACTCTGGGGCCAACGTCCTGACTTTC
v_gene: TRBV9; d_gene: TRBD2; j_gene: TRBJ2-3; abundance: .; CDR3aa: CASSVGGGGTDTQYF; CDR3nt: TGTGCCAGCAGCGTAGGTGGGGGGGGCACAGATACGCAGTATTTT
v_gene: TRBV2; d_gene: TRBD2; j_gene: TRBJ2-3; abundance: .; CDR3aa: CASSFTTSGGGDTQYF; CDR3nt: TGTGCCAGCAGTTTTACTACTAGCGGAGGGGGAGATACGCAGTATTTT
v_gene: TRBV18; d_gene: .; j_gene: TRBJ1-1; abundance: .; CDR3aa: CASSPGPAPEAFF; CDR3nt: TGTGCCAGCTCACCGGGCCCGGCCCCTGAAGCTTTCTTT
v_gene: TRBV28; d_gene: TRBD2; j_gene: TRBJ2-3; abundance: .; CDR3aa: CASSFGGRTDTQYF; CDR3nt: TGTGCCAGCAGTTTCGGCGGGAGAACAGATACGCAGTATTTT
v_gene: TRBV28; d_gene: .; j_gene: TRBJ2-5; abundance: .; CDR3aa: CASSFRPAGETQYF; CDR3nt: TGTGCCAGCAGTTTCCGTCCGGCGGGAGAGACCCAGTACTTC
v_gene: TRBV9; d_gene: TRBD2; j_gene: TRBJ2-5; abundance: .; CDR3aa: CASSVTSGSHMVETQYF; CDR3nt: TGTGCCAGCAGCGTAACTAGCGGGAGCCATATGGTGGAGACCCAGTACTTC
v_gene: TRBV2; d_gene: TRBD1; j_gene: TRBJ1-4; abundance: .; CDR3aa: CASRTGGRTNEKLFF; CDR3nt: TGTGCCAGCAGGACAGGGGGGAGAACTAATGAAAAACTGTTTTTT
v_gene: TRBV11-2; d_gene: .; j_gene: TRBJ2-7; abundance: .; CDR3aa: CASSLDKGASYEQYF; CDR3nt: TGTGCCAGCAGCTTGGATAAAGGGGCGTCCTACGAGCAGTACTTC
v_gene: TRBV28; d_gene: .; j_gene: TRBJ1-1; abundance: .; CDR3aa: CASRSPGGTEAFF; CDR3nt: TGTGCCAGCAGATCACCGGGGGGGACTGAAGCTTTCTTT
v_gene: TRBV29-1; d_gene: .; j_gene: TRBJ1-3; abundance: .; CDR3aa: CSVDGGAGELNTIYF; CDR3nt: TGCAGCGTTGACGGGGGGGCCGGAGAGCTAAACACCATATATTTT
v_gene: TRBV25-1; d_gene: TRBD1; j_gene: TRBJ2-6; abundance: .; CDR3aa: CANRDSLPPGANVLTF; CDR3nt: TGTGCCAACCGGGACAGCCTACCGCCTGGGGCCAACGTCCTGACTTTC
v_gene: TRBV25-1; d_gene: .; j_gene: TRBJ2-3; abundance: .; CDR3aa: CASSAVGRLTNTDTQYF; CDR3nt: TGTGCCAGCAGTGCCGTGGGGCGACTTACCAACACAGATACGCAGTATTTT
v_gene: TRBV6-4; d_gene: .; j_gene: TRBJ1-5; abundance: .; CDR3aa: CASSPRAVQPQHF; CDR3nt: TGTGCCAGCAGTCCCAGGGCCGTACAGCCCCAGCATTTT
v_gene: TRBV7-3; d_gene: .; j_gene: TRBJ2-1; abundance: .; CDR3aa: CASSLRGHQVSYNEQFF; CDR3nt: TGTGCCAGCAGCTTAAGGGGACACCAAGTGTCCTACAATGAGCAGTTCTTC
v_gene: TRBV7-9; d_gene: TRBD1; j_gene: TRBJ1-1; abundance: .; CDR3aa: CASSVGQGIRRSSEAFF; CDR3nt: TGTGCCAGCAGCGTAGGACAGGGGATCCGTAGGAGCTCTGAAGCTTTCTTT
v_gene: TRBV2; d_gene: TRBD1; j_gene: TRBJ1-1; abundance: .; CDR3aa: CAIYRGENTEAFF; CDR3nt: TGTGCCATCTACAGGGGAGAGAACACTGAAGCTTTCTTT
v_gene: TRBV11-2; d_gene: .; j_gene: TRBJ1-6; abundance: few; CDR3aa: CASSPSVNSPLHF; CDR3nt: TGTGCCAGCAGCCCCTCGGTGAATTCACCCCTCCACTTT
v_gene: TRBV7-8; d_gene: .; j_gene: TRBJ1-2; abundance: .; CDR3aa: CASSLLVGGYGYTF; CDR3nt: TGTGCCAGCAGCTTATTGGTCGGGGGGTATGGCTACACCTTC
v_gene: TRBV27; d_gene: .; j_gene: TRBJ1-2; abundance: .; CDR3aa: CASSLSSQARGYGYTF; CDR3nt: TGTGCCAGCAGTTTATCGTCACAGGCCCGGGGGTATGGCTACACCTTC
v_gene: TRBV5-6; d_gene: .; j_gene: TRBJ1-2; abundance: once; CDR3aa: CASSFSRGGYTF; CDR3nt: TGTGCCAGCAGCTTTTCCAGGGGAGGCTACACCTTC
v_gene: TRBV5-1; d_gene: .; j_gene: TRBJ2-3; abundance: .; CDR3aa: CASSLGGLAASSTDTQYF; CDR3nt: TGCGCCAGCAGCTTGGGGGGGCTAGCGGCATCTAGCACAGATACGCAGTATTTT